The entry that follows covers one T cell receptor beta chain sequence. The antigen remains unidentified. This sample was taken from a study of shared clonotypes between healthy human individuals. The data were produced by immunoSEQ multiplex PCR, yet TCRdb's version contains in-frame clones alone and is incomplete. The sample lists about 2.3 million clones, roughly 93% occurring once. Broader study findings: Researchers found naive subsets generally carried larger estimated richness than memory subsets.

The CDR3 extends over 15 amino acids. Germline assignment: CDR1 LNHDA and CDR2 SQIVND (reference sequence). The ends were cut back, 5 bases at V and 6 bases at J, with 17 bases in the middle. The sequence came from a man between 18 and 29 years old in good health. Some clones in this sample may be carry-over from other donors' samples. Sequencing input: naive CD4+ T cells from PBMCs. Subset given: CD45RA+ positively selected. This chain uses TRBV19 with TRBJ2-4; no firm D call. The CDR3 loop is CASSPVTGLGNIQYF. DNA of the CDR3: TGTGCCAGTAGTCCGGTGACCGGGTTGGGAAACATTCAGTACTTC.